This T cell receptor beta chain was observed in a study of T cells after yellow fever vaccination. Study in general: SMART-Seq v4 Ultra Low Input served to prepare low-cell-number fractions. Overall study results and limits: Repertoires obtained by FACS sorting could include abundant clonotypes that entered as contaminants from the bulk population. Overlap between CD4 and CD8 compartments was detected for a small share of clonotypes.

There are 18 residues in the CDR3. V lost 2 bases and J lost 1; bases outside the gene matches: 12. The germline V gene encodes CDR1 MNHEY and CDR2 SVGAGI. This clonotype showed up many times. Its antigen is as yet unknown. Synthesis of TCR cDNA relied on 5'RACE template switching, which attached a universal primer site and UMIs. MiXCR was run by TCRdb on the 5' RACE reads, yielding one entry per CDR3 protein. The sample shows approximately 250,000 distinct CDR3 sequences, roughly 6.2% of them seen only once. The clonotype comes from a man aged 25 to 45 who received the YFV17D yellow fever vaccine. V is TRBV6-5 and J is TRBJ2-7; 9 bases fit TRBD1. Source: CD4+ T cells sorted from PBMCs, taken on the day of the yellow fever booster vaccination. The chain's CDR3 is CASSYQGTGRMKSYEQYF. The DNA for the CDR3 is TGTGCCAGCAGTTACCAAGGGACAGGGAGAATGAAATCCTACGAGCAGTACTTC.